The clone carrying this T cell receptor (beta chain) came up once. Antigen specificity is unknown. This sample was included in a study of Ad26.COV2.S vaccination and SARS-CoV-2 variants. Broader study findings: Among vaccine recipients, spike-specific TCR breadth exceeded that of placebo recipients.

Profiling relied on immunoSEQ multiplex PCR, and the TCRdb table lists in-frame clones only, not all of them. The sample holds about 390,000 clones, roughly nine tenths seen once. Treatment here: 19 received Ad26.COV2.S at low or high dose, single or two shots; roughly five received placebo; per-sample allocation not given. Collection of the samples took place on day 63 after the first injection of vaccine or placebo. The sample came from a Boston adult aged 18-55 years. Wuhan-strain SARS-CoV-2 spike was expressed by the Ad26 vector that made up the vaccine. Germline-derived CDR1 and CDR2 are MNHEY and SVGEGT. With V trimmed by 0 bases and J by 3 bases, 2 bases remained unmatched. This CDR3 spans 14 amino acids.

The sample was peripheral blood, taken in a trial of Ad26.COV2.S vaccine versus placebo. The receptor's source is a person between 18 and 65 years old who received the Ad26.COV2.S COVID-19 vaccine or a placebo. V gene TRBV6-2 or TRBV6-3 combines with J gene TRBJ2-7, with 7 bases aligning to TRBD2. DNA for the CDR3: TGTGCCAGCAGTTACTCGGGACTAAACTACGAGCAGTACTTC. This sequence encodes CASSYSGLNYEQYF.